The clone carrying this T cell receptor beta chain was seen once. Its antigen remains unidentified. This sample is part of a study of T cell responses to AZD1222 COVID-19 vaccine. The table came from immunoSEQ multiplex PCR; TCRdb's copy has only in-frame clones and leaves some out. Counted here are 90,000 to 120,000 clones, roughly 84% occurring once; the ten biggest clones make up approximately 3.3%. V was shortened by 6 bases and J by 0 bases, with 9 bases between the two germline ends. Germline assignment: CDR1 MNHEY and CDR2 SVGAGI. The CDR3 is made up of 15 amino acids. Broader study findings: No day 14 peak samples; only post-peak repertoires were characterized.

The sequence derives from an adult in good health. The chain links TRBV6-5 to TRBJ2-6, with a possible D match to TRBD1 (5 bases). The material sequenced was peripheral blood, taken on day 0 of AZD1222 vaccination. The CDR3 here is CASRGPSSGANVLTF. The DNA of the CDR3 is TGTGCCAGCAGGGGGCCCAGCTCTGGGGCCAACGTCCTGACTTTC.